This T cell receptor (beta chain) was found in a study of neurological immune-mediated disorders. Overall study results and limits: The expanded clones of different subjects shared no CDR3 amino acid sequences (suggesting private repertoires in all groups). In HTLV-1-associated myelopathy, TCR clonal expansion was greatest, whereas multiple sclerosis had the least, falling below healthy controls.

The CDR3 is made up of 13 amino acids. Germline CDR1 reads SEHNR; CDR2 reads FQNEAQ (reference sequence). Trimming removed 0 bases at V and 5 bases at J, with 6 bases between. This clonotype was seen at least ten times. The antigen is undetermined. cDNA was made by 5'RACE with 10-nucleotide random UMIs. TCRdb re-called the 5' RACE reads through MiXCR, storing one row per CDR3 protein. The sample includes fewer than 60,000 distinct CDR3 sequences, around 13% of them seen just once. Time point of the sample: longitudinal time-point 2. For the unsorted libraries, 2 million PBMCs stored at -80 C served as input.

The sequencing sample was made of PBMCs. The origin of this receptor is a male donor with HTLV-1-associated myelopathy (HAM/TSP). The gene calls are TRBV7-9 and TRBJ2-3, with no clear D. The CDR3 reads CASSLAQGDTQYF. In nucleotides, the CDR3 is TGTGCCAGCAGCTTAGCGCAAGGAGATACGCAGTATTTT.